This T cell receptor (beta chain) appears in the sequencing data of a study of early T cells in non-severe SARS-CoV-2 infection. TCRdb reprocessed the 5' RACE reads via MiXCR and lists one record per CDR3 protein. The table shows tens of thousands of distinct CDR3 sequences, with around 12% occurring only once. This clonotype was seen repeatedly, ten times or more. CDR3 length: 12 residues. V was clipped by 2 bases and J by 6 bases, with 8 bases between them. V gene TRBV12-3 or TRBV12-4 combines with J gene TRBJ2-7; D is ambiguous. Sample: whole blood. This receptor was taken from an adult who was a healthcare worker with PCR-confirmed SARS-CoV-2 infection or an uninfected control (not recorded which). The CDR3 sequence: CASSLPPGEQYF. The DNA for the CDR3 is TGTGCCAGCAGTTTACCCCCAGGCGAGCAGTACTTC.